This TCR beta chain emerged from a study of identical twins. Broader study findings: Modelling underestimated the level of out-of-frame TCR alpha sharing observed in monozygotic twins. Carriage of fewer insertions was seen in abundant cord blood beta clonotypes, whereas memory repertoires showed none.

In TCRdb, the 5' RACE reads were re-called with MiXCR into one record per CDR3 protein. The sample records approximately 630,000 distinct CDR3 sequences, just over 7% being singletons. There are many counts of this clonotype. Its antigen is currently unknown. Germline loops: CDR1 MGHRA, CDR2 YSYEKL. The V end was cut by 7 bases, the J end by 1 base, with 10 bases between. The CDR3 contains 13 residues. Each donor was a healthy Caucasian. The same sample was also studied in work on yellow fever vaccine responses in identical twins.

The rearrangement joins TRBV4-1 to TRBJ1-1; a possible D gene is TRBD1 (5 bases). This clonotype was obtained from a woman under 30 in good health. Specimen: PBMCs. The CDR3, as DNA: TGCGCCAGCACGGGACTGTCGAACACTGAAGCTTTCTTT. Translating gives CASTGLSNTEAFF.